This T cell receptor beta chain originates from a study of T cells after yellow fever vaccination. The V and J ends lost 1 base and 0 bases respectively, with 4 bases between them. CDR1 and CDR2 (germline): SGHTA, FQGNSA. The CDR3 is made up of 14 amino acids. TCRdb re-called the 5' RACE reads with MiXCR, one entry per CDR3 protein. This sample yields a few hundred thousand distinct CDR3 sequences, of which roughly 6.8% are seen a single time; roughly a sixth belongs to the top ten. The chain has TRBV7-2 and TRBJ2-4; D gene unclear. The input for sequencing was PBMCs, taken around 45 days after the first yellow fever vaccination. The clonotype was recovered from a man aged 18 to 29 who received the YFV17D yellow fever vaccine. This CDR3 reads CASSLGRAKNIQYF. CDR3 nucleotides: TGTGCCAGCAGCTTAGGGAGAGCCAAAAACATTCAGTACTTC.